The next 23 T cell receptor beta chains were all read from a single sample in a study of cytomegalovirus exposure and HLA in healthy donors. The PCR had 60 Vbeta and 13 Jbeta primers. Profiling relied on immunoSEQ multiplex PCR, and the TCRdb table lists in-frame clones only, not all of them. The sample includes 190,000 or so clones, 79% of them seen just once. Material: PBMCs. All receptors derive from a male donor in good health and CMV-seropositive.

This rearrangement joins TRBV7-2 to TRBJ2-5; D is unclear. CDR3 length: 14 amino acids. Trimming cost V 5 bases and J 2 bases, with 12 bases left between them. Germline V gene sequence: CDR1 SGHTA, CDR2 FQGNSA. The CDR3 region is CASSASGPQETQYF. CDR3 in DNA: TGTGCCAGCAGCGCATCTGGGCCTCAAGAGACCCAGTACTTC. Variable domain in full (rest from reference TRBV7-2 and TRBJ2-5): GAGVSQSPSNKVTEKGKDVELRCDPISGHTALYWYRQSLGQGLEFLIYFQGNSAPDKSGLPSDRFSAERTGGSVSTLTIQRTQQEDSAVYLCASSASGPQETQYFGPGTRLLVL.

Only one count was recorded for this clone. One end of the junction is discordant with germline, which a read error may explain. V is TRBV19 and J is TRBJ1-5; maybe TRBD1 (5 bases). The CDR3 runs to 13 residues. Germline CDR1 and CDR2: LNHDA and SQIVND (reference sequence). The chain's CDR3 is CAALGGYNQSQHF. The CDR3, as DNA: TGTGCCGCCTTGGGGGGATACAATCAGTCCCAGCATTTT.

The chain combines TRBV5-1 with TRBJ1-5; possibly TRBD1 for D (6 bases). Germline CDR1 and CDR2: SGHRS and YFSETQ. This CDR3 is 14 amino acids long. The V end lost 0 bases, the J end lost 5 bases, and 9 bases lay between the germline ends. The CDR3 DNA is TGCGCCAGCAGCTTGGGGCCAGGGGATCAGCCCCAGCATTTT. Protein product: CASSLGPGDQPQHF. Full variable domain (outside the CDR3, taken from reference TRBV5-1 and TRBJ1-5): KAGVTQTPRYLIKTRGQQVTLSCSPISGHRSVSWYQQTPGQGLQFLFEYFSETQRNKGNFPGRFSGRQFSNSRSEMNVSTLELGDSALYLCASSLGPGDQPQHFGDGTRLSIL.

V is TRBV5-6 and J is TRBJ1-2; 9 bases fit TRBD1. V shed 4 bases, J shed 4 bases, and the junction held 8 bases outside the gene matches. From germline, CDR1 is SGHDT and CDR2 YYEEEE. The CDR3 runs 15 residues. The CDR3 nucleotides read TGTGCCAGCAGCCCGATGGGGACAGGGCGCTATGGCTACACCTTC. Residues: CASSPMGTGRYGYTF.

The genes are TRBV5-1 and TRBJ2-7, with TRBD2 identical over 7 bases. Germline CDR1 reads SGHRS; CDR2 reads YFSETQ. The CDR3 is 17 residues long. Trimming took 6 bases from V and 9 from J; bases not matched to a gene: 24. CDR3 nucleotides: TGCGCCAGCACGTCGGATGCGACATCGAAAAGCGGGGACGGGCAGTACTTC. Translation: CASTSDATSKSGDGQYF.

The V gene is TRBV7-2, the J gene TRBJ1-5, with D possibly matching TRBD1 (6 bases). Germline V gene data show CDR1 as SGHTA and CDR2 as FQGNSA. This CDR3 spans 14 amino acids. V was trimmed by 5 bases and J by 4 bases, leaving 12 bases between them. CDR3 sequence reads: CASSQQGVNQPQHF. In nucleotides, the CDR3 is TGTGCCAGCAGCCAACAGGGTGTTAATCAGCCCCAGCATTTT.

This chain connects TRBV9 to TRBJ2-7, with D possibly being TRBD1 (6 bases). The CDR3 length is 14 residues. CDR1 is SGDLS, CDR2 YYNGEE, per germline. V lost 4 bases to trimming and J lost 0 bases, with 11 bases between them. The CDR3 DNA is TGTGCCAGCAGCCAAGAGGGGGACTCCTACGAGCAGTACTTC. Protein: CASSQEGDSYEQYF.

This chain links TRBV4-2 with TRBJ2-1, with 10 bases matching TRBD2. Germline V gene lookup returns CDR1 LGHNA and CDR2 YNFKEQ. The CDR3 is 16 residues long. Losses at the gene ends were 4 bases for V and 5 bases for J; bases not matched to a gene: 8. CDR3 in DNA: TGTGCCAGCAGCCCCGTGACTAGCGGGCGCCACAATGAGCAGTTCTTC. Protein sequence: CASSPVTSGRHNEQFF.

The V and J genes are TRBV6-5 and TRBJ1-5, with D possibly matching TRBD1 (5 bases). V was cut by 8 bases and J by 2 bases, with 16 bases left in between. Germline V lookup: CDR1 MNHEY, CDR2 SVGAGI. There are 15 residues in the CDR3. CDR3 DNA: TGTGCCAGCGGGGACGCGGGGGTCGGCAATCAGCCCCAGCATTTT. This encodes CASGDAGVGNQPQHF.

V is TRBV30 and J is TRBJ1-2; D gene uncertain. The germline V gene has CDR1 GTSNPN and CDR2 SVGIG (reference sequence). The CDR3 loop spans 10 amino acids. The germline V and J ends were trimmed by 4 bases and 5 bases, with 5 bases remaining between them. The CDR3 sequence: CAWISYGYTF. The CDR3 DNA follows: TGTGCCTGGATTTCTTATGGCTACACCTTC.

The chain carries TRBV7-7 and TRBJ2-7; 8 bases line up with TRBD1. Per germline, CDR1 SSHAT and CDR2 FNYEAQ (reference sequence). V lost 4 bases and J lost 5; bases outside the gene matches: 7. This CDR3 is 14 amino acids long. The chain's CDR3 is CASSSGQGTNEQYF. The CDR3 nucleotides read TGTGCCAGCAGCTCCGGACAGGGTACCAACGAGCAGTACTTC. Looking up the rest from reference TRBV7-7 and TRBJ2-7 gives the full variable domain: GAGVSQSPRYKVTKRGQDVTLRCDPISSHATLYWYQQALGQGPEFLTYFNYEAQPDKSGLPSDRFSAERPEGSISTLTIQRTEQRDSAMYRCASSSGQGTNEQYFGPGTRLTVT.

This sequence joins TRBV21-1 and TRBJ1-1; the table names TRBD1, a call not compared with the DNA. TRBV21-1 is reported as a pseudogene. CDR3 length equals 17 residues. The CDR3 loop is CASSLQIRDTENTEAFF. In nucleotides, the CDR3 is TGTGCCAGCAGCCTGCAGATCCGGGACACAGAGAACACTGAAGCTTTCTTT.

The chain couples TRBV7-9 to TRBJ2-3, with D possibly TRBD2 on 7 matching bases. CDR3 length: 15 amino acids. Germline-derived CDR1 and CDR2 are SEHNR and FQNEAQ (reference sequence). V shed 1 base and J shed 3 bases, with 11 bases lying between them. CDR3: CASSLGAGATDTQYF. In DNA, the CDR3 is TGTGCCAGCAGCTTAGGGGCGGGGGCTACAGATACGCAGTATTTT.

The chain uses TRBV18 and TRBJ1-6; no clear D. V was clipped by 0 bases and J by 6 bases, with 9 bases between them. The CDR3 is made up of 15 amino acids. Germline-derived CDR1 and CDR2 are KGHSH and LQKENI. The CDR3 coding sequence is TGTGCCAGCTCACCACCTGGCACAGCTAATTCACCCCTCCACTTT. Translated: CASSPPGTANSPLHF.

The rearrangement links TRBV5-1 to TRBJ2-1, with 8 bases fitting TRBD2. Trimming cost V 2 bases and J 2 bases; bases outside gene matches: 6. Germline assignment: CDR1 SGHRS and CDR2 YFSETQ. The CDR3 has 16 amino acids. The CDR3 DNA sequence: TGCGCCAGCAGCTTCTTTGTAGCGGGGCCCTACAATGAGCAGTTCTTC. Amino acids: CASSFFVAGPYNEQFF.

The chain combines TRBV7-3 with TRBJ2-7; tentative D call: TRBD2 (6 bases). Trimming cost V 4 bases and J 3 bases, with 16 bases left between them. CDR3 length equals 15 residues. Germline-derived CDR1 and CDR2 are SGHTA and FQGTGA. CDR3: CASSSPEGTIYEQYF. In DNA form, the CDR3 reads TGTGCCAGCAGCTCTCCGGAGGGGACCATCTACGAGCAGTACTTC.

The rearrangement joins TRBV29-1 to TRBJ2-1; TRBD2 is a possible D gene (6 bases). The CDR3 has 14 residues. Germline CDR1 reads SQVTM; CDR2 reads ANQGSEA. V lost 1 base, J lost 5 bases, and 12 bases lay in between. The CDR3 loop is CSVEAHRRDNEQFF. CDR3 nucleotides: TGCAGCGTTGAAGCCCACCGGAGGGACAATGAGCAGTTCTTC.

V is TRBV14 and J is TRBJ1-2; D not certain. V gave up 0 bases and J gave up 5 bases, with 10 bases separating them. CDR3 length: 14 residues. The germline CDR1 and CDR2 sequences are SGHDN and FVKESK. In DNA form, the CDR3 reads TGTGCCAGCAGCCAAGACGTTTTTCCTTATGGCTACACCTTC. This encodes CASSQDVFPYGYTF.

The chain links TRBV7-8 to TRBJ2-3, with 13 bases that match TRBD2. Per germline, CDR1 SGHVS and CDR2 FQNEAQ. This CDR3 is built from 16 residues. V shed 4 bases, J shed 4 bases, and the junction held 5 bases outside the gene matches. CDR3 loop: CASSSRLAGGPDTQYF. The CDR3, as DNA: TGTGCCAGCAGCTCCCGACTAGCGGGGGGACCAGATACGCAGTATTTT.

This rearrangement joins TRBV9 to TRBJ1-5, with unresolved D. V shed 2 bases and J shed 9 bases, with 9 bases lying between them. Germline lookup yields CDR1 SGDLS and CDR2 YYNGEE. The length of the CDR3 is 12 residues. The CDR3 is CASSVPLGPQHF. The CDR3 nucleotides are TGTGCCAGCAGCGTCCCCCTCGGGCCCCAGCATTTT.

The chain joins TRBV6-1 to TRBJ2-3; D is unresolved. The V and J ends lost 5 bases and 2 bases respectively, with 8 bases between them. Germline V lookup: CDR1 MNHNS, CDR2 SASEGT. This CDR3 has 13 amino acids. CDR3 sequence: CASSRSFTDTQYF. As DNA, the CDR3 is TGTGCCAGCAGTCGTTCTTTCACAGATACGCAGTATTTT.

The chain employs TRBV11-2 and TRBJ1-2; the D is unclear. Germline loops: CDR1 SGHAT, CDR2 FQNNGV. There are 15 residues in the CDR3. The germline V and J ends were trimmed by 2 bases and 3 bases, with 13 bases remaining between them. This CDR3 reads CASSLSVSGDYGYTF. CDR3 DNA: TGTGCCAGCAGCTTATCTGTCTCGGGTGACTATGGCTACACCTTC.

The V and J genes are TRBV5-1 and TRBJ1-3, with a possible D match to TRBD1 (5 bases). The CDR3 runs 16 residues. V was clipped by 4 bases and J by 0 bases, with 14 bases between them. Germline lookup yields CDR1 SGHRS and CDR2 YFSETQ. DNA of the CDR3: TGCGCCAGCAGCGCCGGGACTTTTAGCTCTGGAAACACCATATATTTT. Encoded protein: CASSAGTFSSGNTIYF.